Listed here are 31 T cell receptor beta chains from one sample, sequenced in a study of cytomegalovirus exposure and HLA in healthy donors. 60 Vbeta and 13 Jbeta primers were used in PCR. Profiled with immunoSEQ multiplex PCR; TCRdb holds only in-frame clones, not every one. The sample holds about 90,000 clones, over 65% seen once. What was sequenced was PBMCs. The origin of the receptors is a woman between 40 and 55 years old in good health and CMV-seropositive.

The CDR3, as DNA: TGTGCCAGTAGTTGGCTAGATGCCAATGAGCAGTTCTTC. It codes for CASSWLDANEQFF. The rearrangement uses TRBV19 and TRBJ2-1; D remains unclear. The CDR3 is 13 amino acids. CDR1 is LNHDA and CDR2 is SQIVND in the germline V gene (reference sequence). Trimming pared 5 bases from V and 6 bases from J, leaving 11 bases between. Supplemented by reference TRBV19 and TRBJ2-1, the full variable domain reads DGGITQSPKYLFRKEGQNVTLSCEQNLNHDAMYWYRQDPGQGLRLIYYSQIVNDFQKGDIAEGYSVSREKKESFPLTVTSAQKNPTAFYLCASSWLDANEQFFGPGTRLTVL.

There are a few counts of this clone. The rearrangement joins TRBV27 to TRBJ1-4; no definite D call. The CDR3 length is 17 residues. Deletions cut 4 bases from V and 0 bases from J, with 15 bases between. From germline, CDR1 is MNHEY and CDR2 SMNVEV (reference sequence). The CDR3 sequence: CASSSYKVAATNEKLFF. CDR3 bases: TGTGCCAGCAGTTCATACAAGGTAGCAGCAACTAATGAAAAACTGTTTTTT.

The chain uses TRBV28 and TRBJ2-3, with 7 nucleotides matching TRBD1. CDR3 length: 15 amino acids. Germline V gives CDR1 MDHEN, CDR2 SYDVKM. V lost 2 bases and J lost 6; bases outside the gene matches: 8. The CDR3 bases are TGTGCCAGCAGTTTAGAGACAGGGTGGGGGGATACGCAGTATTTT. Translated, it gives CASSLETGWGDTQYF.

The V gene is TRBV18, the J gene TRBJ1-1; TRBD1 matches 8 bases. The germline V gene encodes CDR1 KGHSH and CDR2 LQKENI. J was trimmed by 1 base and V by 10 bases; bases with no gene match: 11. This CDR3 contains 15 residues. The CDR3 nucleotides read TGTGCCACGTTAAAGGAACAGGGGGAGAACACTGAAGCTTTCTTT. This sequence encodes CATLKEQGENTEAFF.

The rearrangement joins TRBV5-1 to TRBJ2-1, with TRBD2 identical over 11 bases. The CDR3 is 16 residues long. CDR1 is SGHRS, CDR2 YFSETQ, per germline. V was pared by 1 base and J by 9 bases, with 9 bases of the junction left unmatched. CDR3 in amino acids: CASSLLELAGVAEQFF. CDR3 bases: TGCGCCAGCAGCTTGTTGGAACTAGCGGGAGTAGCTGAGCAGTTCTTC.

CDR3 in amino acids: CATGLPPSYEQYF. The DNA for the CDR3 is TGTGCCACGGGACTGCCGCCCTCCTACGAGCAGTACTTC. The chain links TRBV15 to TRBJ2-5, with D tentatively TRBD2 (6 bases). Judging by the DNA end, TRBJ2-7 fits better; the J call may be wrong. From germline, CDR1 is LNHNV and CDR2 YYDKDF (reference sequence). The CDR3 spans 13 residues.

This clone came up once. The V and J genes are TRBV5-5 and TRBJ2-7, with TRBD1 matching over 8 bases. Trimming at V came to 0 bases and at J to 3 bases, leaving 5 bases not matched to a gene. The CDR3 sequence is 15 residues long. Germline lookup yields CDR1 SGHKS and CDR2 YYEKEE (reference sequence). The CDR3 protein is CASSLEGTGRYEQYF. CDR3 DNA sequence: TGTGCCAGCAGCTTGGAGGGGACAGGCCGCTACGAGCAGTACTTC.

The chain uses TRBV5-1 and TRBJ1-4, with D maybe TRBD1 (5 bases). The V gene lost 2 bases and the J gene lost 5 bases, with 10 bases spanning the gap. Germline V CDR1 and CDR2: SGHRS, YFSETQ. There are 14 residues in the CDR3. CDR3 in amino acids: CASSLSGGNEKLFF. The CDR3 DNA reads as TGCGCCAGCAGCTTATCCGGGGGGAATGAAAAACTGTTTTTT.

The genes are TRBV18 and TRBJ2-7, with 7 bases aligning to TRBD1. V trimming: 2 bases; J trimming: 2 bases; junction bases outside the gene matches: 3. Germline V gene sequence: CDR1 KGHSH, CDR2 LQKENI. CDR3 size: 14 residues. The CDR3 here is CASSPRQGPYEQYF. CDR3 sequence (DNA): TGTGCCAGCTCACCAAGACAGGGACCCTACGAGCAGTACTTC.

CDR3 DNA sequence: TGTGCCAGCAGCTTAGGAGCACCCTTGAAAGAGACCCAGTACTTC. Amino acid sequence: CASSLGAPLKETQYF. This chain links TRBV11-3 with TRBJ2-5; D not resolved. CDR1 and CDR2 from the germline V gene are SGHNT and YENEEA. V was clipped by 1 base and J by 3 bases, with 12 bases between them. There are 15 residues in the CDR3.

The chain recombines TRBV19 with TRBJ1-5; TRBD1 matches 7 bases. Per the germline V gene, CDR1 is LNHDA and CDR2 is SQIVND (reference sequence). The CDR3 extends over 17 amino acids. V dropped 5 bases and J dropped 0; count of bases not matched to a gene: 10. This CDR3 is CASSPSRQGPSNQPQHF. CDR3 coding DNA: TGTGCCAGTAGTCCCTCTCGACAGGGTCCTAGCAATCAGCCCCAGCATTTT.

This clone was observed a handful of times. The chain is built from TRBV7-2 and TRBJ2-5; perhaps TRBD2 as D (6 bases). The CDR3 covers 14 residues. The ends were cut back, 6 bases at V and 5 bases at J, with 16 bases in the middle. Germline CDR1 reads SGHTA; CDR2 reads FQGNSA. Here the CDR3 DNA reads TGTGCCAGCAGGGAGACTCTAGGGAGGGAGACCCAGTACTTC. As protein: CASRETLGRETQYF.

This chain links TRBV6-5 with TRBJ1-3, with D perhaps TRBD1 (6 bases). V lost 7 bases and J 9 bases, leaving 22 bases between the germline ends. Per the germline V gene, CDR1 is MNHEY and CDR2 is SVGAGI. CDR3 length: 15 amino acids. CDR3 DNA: TGTGCCAGCAAAAGACAGGCCACCGAAGGGGGCACCATATATTTT. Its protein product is CASKRQATEGGTIYF.

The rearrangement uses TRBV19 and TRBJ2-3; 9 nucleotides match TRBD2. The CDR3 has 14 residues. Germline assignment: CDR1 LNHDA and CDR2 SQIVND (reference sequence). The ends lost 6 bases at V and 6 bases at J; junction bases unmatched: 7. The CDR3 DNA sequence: TGTGCCAGTAGCGGGGCGGGAGGGATGGATACGCAGTATTTT. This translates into CASSGAGGMDTQYF.

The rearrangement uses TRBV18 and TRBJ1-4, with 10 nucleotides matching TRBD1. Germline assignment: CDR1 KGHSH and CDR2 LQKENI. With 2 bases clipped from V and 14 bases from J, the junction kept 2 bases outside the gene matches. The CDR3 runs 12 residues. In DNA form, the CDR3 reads TGTGCCAGCTCACCATCGGGACAGGGGCTGTTTTTT. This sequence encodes CASSPSGQGLFF.

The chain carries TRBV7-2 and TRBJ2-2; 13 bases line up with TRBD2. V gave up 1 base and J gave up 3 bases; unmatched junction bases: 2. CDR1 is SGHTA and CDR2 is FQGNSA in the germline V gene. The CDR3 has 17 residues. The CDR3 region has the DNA TGTGCCAGCAGCTTAGTAGGGACTAGCGGGGACACCGGGGAGCTGTTTTTT. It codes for CASSLVGTSGDTGELFF.

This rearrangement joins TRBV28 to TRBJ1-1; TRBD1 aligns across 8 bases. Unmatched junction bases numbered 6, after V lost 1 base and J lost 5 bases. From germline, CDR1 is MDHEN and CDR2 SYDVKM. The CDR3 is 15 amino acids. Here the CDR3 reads CASSLYDRGRTEAFF. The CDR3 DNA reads TGTGCCAGCAGTTTATACGACAGGGGAAGAACTGAAGCTTTCTTT. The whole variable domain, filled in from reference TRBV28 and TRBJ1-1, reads DVKVTQSSRYLVKRTGEKVFLECVQDMDHENMFWYRQDPGLGLRLIYFSYDVKMKEKGDIPEGYSVSREKKERFSLILESASTNQTSMYLCASSLYDRGRTEAFFGQGTRLTVV.

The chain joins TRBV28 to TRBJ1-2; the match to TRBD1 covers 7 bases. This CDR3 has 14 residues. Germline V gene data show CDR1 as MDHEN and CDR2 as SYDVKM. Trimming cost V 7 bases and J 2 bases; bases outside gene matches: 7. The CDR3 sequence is CASTFKTGNYGYTF. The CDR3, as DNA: TGTGCCAGCACCTTTAAGACAGGGAACTATGGCTACACCTTC.

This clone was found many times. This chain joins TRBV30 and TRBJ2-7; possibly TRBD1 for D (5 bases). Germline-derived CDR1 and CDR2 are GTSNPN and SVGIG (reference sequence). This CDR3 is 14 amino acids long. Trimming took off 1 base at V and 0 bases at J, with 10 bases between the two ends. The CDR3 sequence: CAWSGQIDSYEQYF. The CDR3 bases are TGTGCCTGGAGTGGACAGATAGACTCCTACGAGCAGTACTTC.

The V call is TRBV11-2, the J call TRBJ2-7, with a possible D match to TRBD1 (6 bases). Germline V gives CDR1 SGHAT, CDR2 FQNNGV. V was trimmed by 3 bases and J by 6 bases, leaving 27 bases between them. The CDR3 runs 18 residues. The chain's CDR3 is CASSFLLGRGYRRGEQYF. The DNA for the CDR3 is TGTGCCAGCAGCTTTCTTCTGGGAAGGGGGTACCGTCGGGGCGAGCAGTACTTC.

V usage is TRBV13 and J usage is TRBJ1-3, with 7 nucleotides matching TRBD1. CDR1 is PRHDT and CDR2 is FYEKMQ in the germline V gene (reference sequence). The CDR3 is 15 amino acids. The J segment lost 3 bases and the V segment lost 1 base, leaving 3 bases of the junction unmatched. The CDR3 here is CASSLETGHGNTIYF. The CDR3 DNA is TGTGCCAGCAGCTTAGAGACAGGGCATGGAAACACCATATATTTT.

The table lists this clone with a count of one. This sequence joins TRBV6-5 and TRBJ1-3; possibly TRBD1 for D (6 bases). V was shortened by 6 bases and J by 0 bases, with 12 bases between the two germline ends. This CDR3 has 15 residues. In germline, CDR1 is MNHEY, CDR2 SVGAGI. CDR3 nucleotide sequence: TGTGCCAGCAGCCCACAGGGAGACTCTGGAAACACCATATATTTT. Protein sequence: CASSPQGDSGNTIYF.

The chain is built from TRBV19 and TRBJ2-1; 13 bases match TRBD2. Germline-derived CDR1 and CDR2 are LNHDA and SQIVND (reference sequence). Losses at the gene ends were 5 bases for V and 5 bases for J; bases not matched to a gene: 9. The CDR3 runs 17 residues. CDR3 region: CASSSYRTSGSHNEQFF. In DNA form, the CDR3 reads TGTGCCAGTAGTTCATACCGGACTAGCGGGAGTCACAATGAGCAGTTCTTC.

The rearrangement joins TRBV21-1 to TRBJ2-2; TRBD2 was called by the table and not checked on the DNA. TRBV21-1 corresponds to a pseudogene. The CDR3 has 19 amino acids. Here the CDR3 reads CASPKNRGLAGVYTGELFF. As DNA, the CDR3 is TGTGCCAGTCCAAAGAACCGGGGACTAGCGGGAGTGTACACCGGGGAGCTGTTTTTT.

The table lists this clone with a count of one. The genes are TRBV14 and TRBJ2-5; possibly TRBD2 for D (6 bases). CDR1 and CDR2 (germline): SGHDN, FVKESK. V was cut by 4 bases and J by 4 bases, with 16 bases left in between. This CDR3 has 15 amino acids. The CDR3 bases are TGTGCCAGCAGCCTTTCCGGAGGGGTTGGAGAGACCCAGTACTTC. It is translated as CASSLSGGVGETQYF.

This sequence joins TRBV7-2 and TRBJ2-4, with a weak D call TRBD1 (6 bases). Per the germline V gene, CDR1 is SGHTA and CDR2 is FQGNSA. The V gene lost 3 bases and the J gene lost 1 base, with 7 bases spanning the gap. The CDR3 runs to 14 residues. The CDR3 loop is CASSFDRAKNIQYF. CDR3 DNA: TGTGCCAGCAGCTTTGACAGGGCCAAAAACATTCAGTACTTC.

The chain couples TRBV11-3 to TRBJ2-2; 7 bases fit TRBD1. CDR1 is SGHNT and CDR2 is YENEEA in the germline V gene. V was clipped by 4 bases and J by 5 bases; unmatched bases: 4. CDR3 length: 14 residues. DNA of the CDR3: TGTGCCAGCAGCTCTGGACAGGAGACCGGGGAGCTGTTTTTT. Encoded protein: CASSSGQETGELFF. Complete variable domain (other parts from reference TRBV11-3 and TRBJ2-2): EAGVVQSPRYKIIEKKQPVAFWCNPISGHNTLYWYLQNLGQGPELLIRYENEEAVDDSQLPKDRFSAERLKGVDSTLKIQPAELGDSAVYLCASSSGQETGELFFGEGSRLTVL.

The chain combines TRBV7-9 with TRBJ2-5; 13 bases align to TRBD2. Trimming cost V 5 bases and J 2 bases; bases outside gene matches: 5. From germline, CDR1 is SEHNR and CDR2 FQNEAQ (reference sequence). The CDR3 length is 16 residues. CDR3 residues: CASSLGTSGVQETQYF. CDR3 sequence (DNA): TGTGCCAGCAGCCTGGGGACTAGCGGGGTACAAGAGACCCAGTACTTC.

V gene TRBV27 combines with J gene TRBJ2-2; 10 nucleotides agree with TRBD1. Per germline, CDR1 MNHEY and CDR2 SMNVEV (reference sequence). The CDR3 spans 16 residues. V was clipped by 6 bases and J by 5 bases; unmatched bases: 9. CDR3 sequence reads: CASRLRTGGRTGELFF. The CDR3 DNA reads TGTGCCAGCAGGTTACGGACAGGGGGTCGGACCGGGGAGCTGTTTTTT.

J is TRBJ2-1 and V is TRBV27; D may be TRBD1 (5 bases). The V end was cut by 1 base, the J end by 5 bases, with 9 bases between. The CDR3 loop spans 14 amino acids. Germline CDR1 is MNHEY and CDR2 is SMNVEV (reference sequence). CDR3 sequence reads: CASSLWGRDNEQFF. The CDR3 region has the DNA TGTGCCAGCAGTTTATGGGGCAGGGACAATGAGCAGTTCTTC.

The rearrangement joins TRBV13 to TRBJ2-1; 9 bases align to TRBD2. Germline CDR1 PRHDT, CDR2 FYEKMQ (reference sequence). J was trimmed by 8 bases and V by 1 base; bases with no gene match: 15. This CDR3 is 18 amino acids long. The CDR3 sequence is CASSLESRFASGMDEQFF. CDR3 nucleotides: TGTGCCAGCAGCTTAGAATCGCGATTTGCTAGCGGGATGGATGAGCAGTTCTTC. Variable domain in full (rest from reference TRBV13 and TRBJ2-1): AAGVIQSPRHLIKEKRETATLKCYPIPRHDTVYWYQQGPGQDPQFLISFYEKMQSDKGSIPDRFSAQQFSDYHSELNMSSLELGDSALYFCASSLESRFASGMDEQFFGPGTRLTVL.